This passage covers 23 T cell receptor beta chains from one sample sequenced in a study of identical twins. Each CDR3 protein gets one entry after TCRdb re-called the 5' RACE reads with MiXCR. The sample has approximately 530,000 distinct CDR3 sequences, 20% to 25% seen once. This same sample was also taken into another study, of yellow fever vaccine responses in identical twins.

Sequencing was carried out using CD4+ T cells sorted from blood. The receptors shown here come from a woman aged 18-29 years in good health.

V and J are TRBV6-1 and TRBJ2-1; 8 nucleotides agree with TRBD2. With 8 bases clipped from V and 5 bases from J, the junction kept 11 bases outside the gene matches. CDR3 length equals 15 residues. From germline, CDR1 is MNHNS and CDR2 SASEGT. This CDR3 is CASGAGRASHNEQFF. The DNA for the CDR3 is TGTGCCAGCGGGGCCGGGAGGGCCTCTCACAATGAGCAGTTCTTC.

This clonotype was counted once. The chain carries TRBV11-2 and TRBJ2-1; TRBD2 agrees at 11 bases. The germline gives CDR1 SGHAT, CDR2 FQNNGV. The CDR3 runs 18 residues. The V segment lost 2 bases and the J segment 4 bases; nucleotides outside the gene matches: 10. CDR3 DNA: TGTGCCAGCAGCTTAAAGGGGCTAGCGGGAGGATCGTACAATGAGCAGTTCTTC. Its protein product is CASSLKGLAGGSYNEQFF.

V gene TRBV12-3 or TRBV12-4 combines with J gene TRBJ1-6; 7 nucleotides agree with TRBD1. The CDR3 runs 14 residues. Unmatched junction bases numbered 2, after V lost 6 bases and J lost 3 bases. CDR3: CASRGDSYNSPLHF. The CDR3 DNA reads TGTGCCAGCAGGGGGGACAGCTATAATTCACCCCTCCACTTT.

In DNA form, the CDR3 reads TGTGCCAGCATTGACAGGGCCAGCGTCGGAGCTTTCTTT. Residues: CASIDRASVGAFF. This chain links TRBV6-1 with TRBJ1-1, with 7 bases fitting TRBD1. Per germline, CDR1 MNHNS and CDR2 SASEGT. The J segment lost 10 bases and the V segment lost 7 bases, leaving 12 bases of the junction unmatched. The CDR3 is made up of 13 amino acids.

This clonotype came up a few times. The rearrangement links TRBV7-6 to TRBJ1-5; 9 nucleotides line up with TRBD1. Germline CDR1 is SGHVS and CDR2 is FNYEAQ. Trimming at V came to 2 bases and at J to 0 bases, leaving 8 bases not matched to a gene. The CDR3 contains 18 residues. CDR3 in DNA: TGTGCCAGCAGCTTACTACCTGACAGGGGGTATAGCAATCAGCCCCAGCATTTT. Protein: CASSLLPDRGYSNQPQHF.

This clonotype was seen ten or more times. This rearrangement joins TRBV12-3 or TRBV12-4 to TRBJ2-1, with D uncertain. V lost 8 bases and J lost 3, with 11 bases in between. CDR3 size: 13 residues. In DNA, the CDR3 is TGTGCCAGCGGGCATCCGGGCTACAATGAGCAGTTCTTC. Translating it yields CASGHPGYNEQFF.

The sample holds a few counts of this clonotype. The rearrangement links TRBV7-2 to TRBJ2-1; TRBD2 might be the D (6 bases). The CDR3 consists of 15 residues. The V end lost 7 bases, the J end lost 4 bases, and 17 bases lay between the germline ends. Per the germline V gene, CDR1 is SGHTA and CDR2 is FQGNSA. CDR3 nucleotide sequence: TGTGCCAGCATGCCCGGAATAGCGGATTACAATGAGCAGTTCTTC. Residues: CASMPGIADYNEQFF. Full variable domain (remainder filled in from reference TRBV7-2 and TRBJ2-1): GAGVSQSPSNKVTEKGKDVELRCDPISGHTALYWYRQSLGQGLEFLIYFQGNSAPDKSGLPSDRFSAERTGGSVSTLTIQRTQQEDSAVYLCASMPGIADYNEQFFGPGTRLTVL.

In this sample, this clonotype turned up a few times. J is TRBJ2-7 and V is TRBV6-6; D ambiguous. The CDR3 runs to 11 residues. Trimming cost V 7 bases and J 8 bases, with 12 bases left between them. Germline lookup yields CDR1 MNHNY and CDR2 SVGAGI (reference sequence). The CDR3 sequence: CASTDFVQQYV. DNA of the CDR3: TGTGCCAGCACCGACTTCGTTCAGCAGTACGTC.

This clonotype was seen more than once but under ten times. The chain couples TRBV11-2 to TRBJ2-5, with 7 bases aligning to TRBD2. Germline V lookup: CDR1 SGHAT, CDR2 FQNNGV. V trimming: 3 bases; J trimming: 2 bases; junction bases outside the gene matches: 3. The CDR3 runs 14 residues. CDR3 sequence: CASSLTSPQETQYF. Written as DNA, the CDR3 is TGTGCCAGCAGCTTGACTAGCCCTCAAGAGACCCAGTACTTC.

This clonotype was observed a handful of times. The chain has TRBV5-1 and TRBJ2-6; D may be TRBD1 (5 bases). The CDR3 spans 17 residues. The V and J ends lost 1 base and 0 bases respectively, with 11 bases between them. From germline, CDR1 is SGHRS and CDR2 YFSETQ. For the CDR3, the DNA is TGCGCCAGCAGCTTGACAGGCTTGAGCTCTGGGGCCAACGTCCTGACTTTC. Encoded protein: CASSLTGLSSGANVLTF.

The rearrangement links TRBV4-2 to TRBJ1-4, with D hard to call. There are 16 residues in the CDR3. Trimming left V 0 bases short and J 3 bases short, with 11 bases between. Germline V gene data show CDR1 as LGHNA and CDR2 as YNFKEQ. CDR3 bases: TGTGCCAGCAGCCAAGATTCGGCACGGGCTAATGAAAAACTGTTTTTT. Translation gives CASSQDSARANEKLFF.

This clonotype appeared a few times. The CDR3 coding sequence is TGTGCCAGCAGTCTAAAAGGGACAGGGTTGAGTAGCACAGATACGCAGTATTTT. It yields the protein CASSLKGTGLSSTDTQYF. This rearrangement joins TRBV6-1 to TRBJ2-3; 9 bases align to TRBD1. V was pared by 5 bases and J by 0 bases, with 12 bases of the junction left unmatched. Germline CDR1 and CDR2: MNHNS and SASEGT. The CDR3 is 18 residues long.

V and J are TRBV20-1 and TRBJ2-3; 15 nucleotides align to TRBD2. CDR3 length: 16 residues. In germline, CDR1 is DFQATT, CDR2 SNEGSKA (reference sequence). V trimming: 6 bases; J trimming: 4 bases; junction bases outside the gene matches: 8. The chain's CDR3 is CSARTGTSGRSDTQYF. The DNA for the CDR3 is TGCAGTGCCCGAACCGGGACTAGCGGGAGGTCAGATACGCAGTATTTT.

V is TRBV28 and J is TRBJ2-7; no clear D gene. Germline CDR1 and CDR2: MDHEN and SYDVKM. Trimming stripped 1 base from V and 0 bases from J, with 10 bases between. This CDR3 is 15 amino acids long. This CDR3 is CASSLSGLLSYEQYF. CDR3 DNA sequence: TGTGCCAGCAGTTTATCCGGGCTCCTCTCCTACGAGCAGTACTTC. Complete variable domain (other parts from reference TRBV28 and TRBJ2-7): DVKVTQSSRYLVKRTGEKVFLECVQDMDHENMFWYRQDPGLGLRLIYFSYDVKMKEKGDIPEGYSVSREKKERFSLILESASTNQTSMYLCASSLSGLLSYEQYFGPGTRLTVT.

This clonotype came up a few times. The chain employs TRBV7-8 and TRBJ2-3, with D perhaps matching TRBD2 (6 bases). The V gene's germline CDR1 is SGHVS and CDR2 FQNEAQ. The CDR3 is made up of 15 amino acids. The V and J ends lost 5 bases and 0 bases respectively, with 12 bases between them. The CDR3 is CASSAGPFSTDTQYF. The CDR3 DNA follows: TGTGCCAGCAGCGCGGGACCCTTTAGCACAGATACGCAGTATTTT.

As regards this clonotype: A much larger clone lies a single base off, so this may be a read error. The chain is built from TRBV10-3 and TRBJ2-1; D unclear. V was shortened by 2 bases and J by 4 bases, with 9 bases between the two germline ends. CDR1 and CDR2 from the germline V gene are ENHRY and SYGVKD. The CDR3 length is 14 residues. Here the CDR3 reads CAISEGVGYNEQFF. CDR3 DNA: TGTGCCATCAGTGAGGGCGTGGGATACAATGAGCAGTTCTTC.

This clonotype was counted between two and nine times. This chain links TRBV12-3 or TRBV12-4 with TRBJ1-2; D might be TRBD1 (5 bases). This CDR3 spans 13 amino acids. Between the trimmed V and J ends, which lost 6 bases and 0 bases, there was a span of 8 bases. The CDR3 bases are TGTGCCAGCAGATCGACAGCTAACTATGGCTACACCTTC. Amino acid sequence: CASRSTANYGYTF.

This chain uses TRBV5-1 with TRBJ2-7, with D maybe TRBD1 (6 bases). The CDR3 runs 17 residues. Trimming took off 6 bases at V and 6 bases at J, with 28 bases between the two ends. Germline-derived CDR1 and CDR2 are SGHRS and YFSETQ. The CDR3 DNA reads as TGCGCCAGCACTATACAGGGATCTACTATAACAGCTACCGAGCAGTACTTC. It encodes CASTIQGSTITATEQYF.

This rearrangement joins TRBV12-3 or TRBV12-4 to TRBJ2-1, with D possibly matching TRBD2 (6 bases). The CDR3 contains 16 residues. V lost 6 bases, J lost 0 bases, and 15 bases lay in between. CDR3 loop: CASSHLAARSYNEQFF. The CDR3 DNA sequence: TGTGCCAGCAGCCACTTAGCGGCACGCTCCTACAATGAGCAGTTCTTC.

The chain links TRBV20-1 to TRBJ1-2; unclear D gene. CDR1 and CDR2 (germline): DFQATT, SNEGSKA (reference sequence). V was trimmed by 1 base and J by 1 base, leaving 10 bases between them. There are 14 residues in the CDR3. Here the CDR3 reads CSARGWAVNYGYTF. The CDR3 DNA reads TGCAGTGCTAGAGGTTGGGCCGTTAACTATGGCTACACCTTC.

This clonotype appeared a few times. The chain has TRBV11-3 and TRBJ2-1; D ambiguous. The CDR3 runs to 16 residues. V lost 7 bases to trimming and J lost 4 bases, with 20 bases between them. Germline CDR1 and CDR2: SGHNT and YENEEA. The CDR3: CASNPAGRPPYNEQFF. Here the CDR3 DNA reads TGTGCCAGCAACCCGGCCGGGCGACCACCGTACAATGAGCAGTTCTTC.

The gene calls are TRBV7-2 and TRBJ2-3; 9 bases are a match to TRBD2. This CDR3 has 15 amino acids. The J segment lost 1 base and the V segment lost 5 bases, leaving 4 bases of the junction unmatched. CDR1 is SGHTA, CDR2 FQGNSA, per germline. The CDR3 sequence: CASSPVAGGTDTQYF. The CDR3 region has the DNA TGTGCCAGCAGCCCCGTAGCGGGGGGCACAGATACGCAGTATTTT.

The chain couples TRBV6-1 to TRBJ2-5, with TRBD1 matching over 11 bases. Looked up from germline, CDR1 is MNHNS and CDR2 is SASEGT. With V trimmed by 4 bases and J by 5 bases, 9 bases remained unmatched. The CDR3 length is 16 residues. The CDR3 protein is CASSGFGQGARETQYF. The CDR3 bases are TGTGCCAGCAGTGGCTTCGGACAGGGGGCGAGGGAGACCCAGTACTTC.